Listed here are 16 T cell receptor beta chains from one sample, sequenced in a study of cytomegalovirus exposure and HLA in healthy donors. The method was immunoSEQ multiplex PCR; TCRdb's version includes in-frame clones alone and lacks a portion of them. The sample holds fewer than 200,000 clones, 86% seen once. The specimen was PBMCs. These receptors were obtained from a man aged 30 to 45 in good health and CMV-seropositive.

The chain has TRBV6-6 and TRBJ1-5; a weak D match, TRBD1 (5 bases). V shed 0 bases and J shed 7 bases, with 13 bases lying between them. CDR1 and CDR2 from the germline V gene are MNHNY and SVGAGI (reference sequence). The CDR3 runs 15 residues. CDR3 coding DNA: TGTGCCAGCAGTTACTCGGGGCAGGCAGGCCAGCCCCAGCATTTT. Its translation is CASSYSGQAGQPQHF.

The CDR3 reads CASSVNRETQYF. The DNA for the CDR3 is TGTGCCAGCAGCGTCAATCGGGAGACCCAGTACTTC. The rearrangement uses TRBV7-9 and TRBJ2-5; D not certain. Germline V lookup: CDR1 SEHNR, CDR2 FQNEAQ (reference sequence). Deletions cut 5 bases from V and 5 bases from J, with 9 bases between. The CDR3 covers 12 residues.

This chain connects TRBV7-6 to TRBJ1-1; D unclear. CDR3 length: 13 amino acids. Trimming cost V 4 bases and J 1 base, with 7 bases left between them. Germline V gene sequence: CDR1 SGHVS, CDR2 FNYEAQ. This CDR3 reads CASSSNPNTEAFF. The CDR3, as DNA: TGTGCCAGCAGCTCTAATCCGAACACTGAAGCTTTCTTT. Based on the CDR3 plus reference TRBV7-6 and TRBJ1-1, the full variable domain is GAGVSQSPRYKVTKRGQDVALRCDPISGHVSLYWYRQALGQGPEFLTYFNYEAQQDKSGLPNDRFSAERPEGSISTLTIQRTEQRDSAMYRCASSSNPNTEAFFGQGTRLTVV.

This clone was picked up a small number of times. The CDR3 DNA is TGTGCCAGCAGCTTAGACCGGACAGGGGTTGGCTACACCTTC. This codes for CASSLDRTGVGYTF. V usage is TRBV7-9 and J usage is TRBJ1-2; 9 nucleotides line up with TRBD1. Germline CDR1 reads SEHNR; CDR2 reads FQNEAQ (reference sequence). V lost 1 base, J lost 7 bases, and 4 bases stayed unmatched. CDR3 length: 14 residues. The complete variable domain, with remaining parts taken from reference TRBV7-9 and TRBJ1-2, reads DTGVSQNPRHKITKRGQNVTFRCDPISEHNRLYWYRQTLGQGPEFLTYFQNEAQLEKSRLLSDRFSAERPKGSFSTLEIQRTEQGDSAMYLCASSLDRTGVGYTFGSGTRLTVV.

This rearrangement joins TRBV5-1 to TRBJ1-4, with D unclear. Germline lookup yields CDR1 SGHRS and CDR2 YFSETQ. Trimming shortened V by 0 bases and J by 0 bases, and 12 bases separated the two germline ends. The CDR3 contains 17 residues. CDR3 sequence (DNA): TGCGCCAGCAGCTTGGCCGGACGGCTTGCAACTAATGAAAAACTGTTTTTT. Protein sequence: CASSLAGRLATNEKLFF.

The chain has TRBV4-3 and TRBJ2-5; D unresolved. V lost 2 bases to trimming and J lost 5 bases, with 12 bases between them. The germline V gene has CDR1 LGHNA and CDR2 YSLEER. There are 14 residues in the CDR3. The CDR3 loop reads CASSQWGFDETQYF. As DNA, the CDR3 is TGCGCCAGCAGCCAATGGGGATTTGATGAGACCCAGTACTTC.

The CDR3 protein is CASSTPSVTAGSYEQYF. DNA for the CDR3: TGTGCCAGCAGCACTCCTTCGGTGACGGCCGGGTCCTACGAGCAGTACTTC. The chain uses TRBV7-9 and TRBJ2-7; D not resolved. Trimming stripped 5 bases from V and 1 base from J, with 21 bases between. The germline V gene encodes CDR1 SEHNR and CDR2 FQNEAQ (reference sequence). The CDR3 runs 17 residues.

The chain joins TRBV10-3 to TRBJ1-6; the D is unclear. CDR3 length equals 18 residues. From germline, CDR1 is ENHRY and CDR2 SYGVKD. Deletions cut 0 bases from V and 0 bases from J, with 12 bases between. The CDR3 DNA follows: TGTGCCATCAGTGAGTCGGGCAGCGGAAGCTCCTATAATTCACCCCTCCACTTT. This sequence encodes CAISESGSGSSYNSPLHF.

The V gene is TRBV7-9, the J gene TRBJ2-7; D gene unclear. V was cut by 2 bases and J by 6 bases, with 5 bases left in between. CDR1 is SEHNR and CDR2 is FQNEAQ in the germline V gene (reference sequence). This CDR3 contains 11 residues. CDR3 nucleotide sequence: TGTGCCAGCAGCTTAAAGGGCGAGCAGTACTTC. It translates to CASSLKGEQYF.

The chain carries TRBV2 and TRBJ2-7; D uncertain. V lost 6 bases and J 5 bases, leaving 11 bases between the germline ends. The CDR3 length is 12 residues. Germline CDR1 SNHLY, CDR2 FYNNEI. The chain's CDR3 is CASREALDEQYF. CDR3 DNA: TGTGCCAGCAGAGAGGCACTTGACGAGCAGTACTTC.

The chain is built from TRBV2 and TRBJ2-7; the D call may be TRBD1 or TRBD2 (6 bases each). The CDR3 runs 16 residues. Germline V gives CDR1 SNHLY, CDR2 FYNNEI. V was cut by 0 bases and J by 2 bases, with 14 bases left in between. The DNA of the CDR3 is TGTGCCAGCAGTGAAGCGCCCCCCGGGGGCCCCTACGAGCAGTACTTC. This gives the protein CASSEAPPGGPYEQYF.

This clone turned up a few times. The V call is TRBV28, the J call TRBJ1-1, with D tentatively TRBD1 (5 bases). Trimming cost V 4 bases and J 11 bases, with 11 bases left between them. The germline V gene has CDR1 MDHEN and CDR2 SYDVKM. The CDR3 length is 11 residues. In nucleotides, the CDR3 is TGTGCCAGCAGTTGGGGGAACGGGGCTTTCTTT. As protein: CASSWGNGAFF.

As concerns this clone: This same CDR3 is encoded by further DNA sequences in the sample. The chain links TRBV15 to TRBJ1-1; D is unresolved. This CDR3 comprises 13 residues. Trimming left V 0 bases short and J 4 bases short, with 6 bases between. Germline CDR1 LNHNV, CDR2 YYDKDF (reference sequence). CDR3 protein: CATSRDLGTEAFF. The CDR3 DNA is TGTGCCACCAGCAGAGATCTGGGCACTGAAGCTTTCTTT.

The DNA of the CDR3 is TGTGCCAGCAGCCCCCCGGGAGGTAGCAATCAGCCCCAGCATTTT. Its protein is CASSPPGGSNQPQHF. The rearrangement joins TRBV7-9 to TRBJ1-5; D is unclear. The CDR3 spans 15 residues. Germline CDR1 reads SEHNR; CDR2 reads FQNEAQ (reference sequence). Trimming cost V 5 bases and J 0 bases, with 11 bases left between them.

This clone was detected a few times. V gene TRBV19 combines with J gene TRBJ1-2; no firm D call. The CDR3 contains 13 residues. Germline-derived CDR1 and CDR2 are LNHDA and SQIVND (reference sequence). Trimming left V 3 bases short and J 2 bases short, with 7 bases between. CDR3 sequence: CASSITENYGYTF. The CDR3 DNA is TGTGCCAGTAGTATTACAGAAAACTATGGCTACACCTTC. Full variable domain (remainder filled in from reference TRBV19 and TRBJ1-2): DGGITQSPKYLFRKEGQNVTLSCEQNLNHDAMYWYRQDPGQGLRLIYYSQIVNDFQKGDIAEGYSVSREKKESFPLTVTSAQKNPTAFYLCASSITENYGYTFGSGTRLTVV.

This clone has more than one count but fewer than ten. The chain has TRBV5-1 and TRBJ2-3; 8 bases map to TRBD2. CDR3 length: 15 amino acids. V lost 0 bases to trimming and J lost 3 bases; unmatched junction nucleotides: 3. Germline CDR1 is SGHRS and CDR2 is YFSETQ. The CDR3 sequence is CASSLVGRVTDTQYF. In DNA, the CDR3 is TGCGCCAGCAGCTTGGTCGGGAGGGTGACAGATACGCAGTATTTT.